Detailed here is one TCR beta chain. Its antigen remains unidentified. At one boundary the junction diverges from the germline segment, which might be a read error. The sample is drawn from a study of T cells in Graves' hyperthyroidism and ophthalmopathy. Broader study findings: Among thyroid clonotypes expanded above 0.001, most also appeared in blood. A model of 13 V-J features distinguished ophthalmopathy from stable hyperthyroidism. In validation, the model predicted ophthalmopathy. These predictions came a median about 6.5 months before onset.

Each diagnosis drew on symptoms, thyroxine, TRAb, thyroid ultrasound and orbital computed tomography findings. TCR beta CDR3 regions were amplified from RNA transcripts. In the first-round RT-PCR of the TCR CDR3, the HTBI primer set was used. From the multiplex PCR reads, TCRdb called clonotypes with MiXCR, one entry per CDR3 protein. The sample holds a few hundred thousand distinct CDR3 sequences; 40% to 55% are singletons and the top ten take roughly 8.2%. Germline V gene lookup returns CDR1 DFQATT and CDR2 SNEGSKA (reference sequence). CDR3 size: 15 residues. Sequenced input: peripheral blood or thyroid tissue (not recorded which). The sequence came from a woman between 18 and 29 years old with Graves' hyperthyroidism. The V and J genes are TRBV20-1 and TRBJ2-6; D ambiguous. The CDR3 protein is CGARDPIYEANVLTF. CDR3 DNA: TGCGGTGCTAGAGACCCAATTTATGAGGCCAACGTCCTGACTTTC.